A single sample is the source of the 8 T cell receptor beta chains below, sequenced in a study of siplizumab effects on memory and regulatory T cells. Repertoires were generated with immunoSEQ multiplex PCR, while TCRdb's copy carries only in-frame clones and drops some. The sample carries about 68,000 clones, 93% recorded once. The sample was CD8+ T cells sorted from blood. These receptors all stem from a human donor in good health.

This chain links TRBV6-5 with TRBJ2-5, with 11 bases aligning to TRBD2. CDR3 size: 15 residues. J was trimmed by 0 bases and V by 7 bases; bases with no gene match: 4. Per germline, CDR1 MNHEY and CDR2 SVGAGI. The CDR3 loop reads CASIPSGGNQETQYF. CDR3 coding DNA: TGTGCCAGCATCCCTAGCGGGGGGAACCAAGAGACCCAGTACTTC.

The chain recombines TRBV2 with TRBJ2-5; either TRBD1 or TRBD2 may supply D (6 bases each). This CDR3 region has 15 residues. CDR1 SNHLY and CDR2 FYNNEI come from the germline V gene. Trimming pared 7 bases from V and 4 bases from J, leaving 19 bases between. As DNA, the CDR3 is TGTGCCAGCAATTTCGGGGGCGCATCCCCAGAGACCCAGTACTTC. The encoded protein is CASNFGGASPETQYF.

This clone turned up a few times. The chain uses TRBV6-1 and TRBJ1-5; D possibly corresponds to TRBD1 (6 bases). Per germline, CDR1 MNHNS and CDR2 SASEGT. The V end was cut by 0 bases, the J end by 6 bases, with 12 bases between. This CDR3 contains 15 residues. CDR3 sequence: CASSEANRDGQPQHF. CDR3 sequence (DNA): TGTGCCAGCAGTGAAGCCAACAGGGATGGTCAGCCCCAGCATTTT.

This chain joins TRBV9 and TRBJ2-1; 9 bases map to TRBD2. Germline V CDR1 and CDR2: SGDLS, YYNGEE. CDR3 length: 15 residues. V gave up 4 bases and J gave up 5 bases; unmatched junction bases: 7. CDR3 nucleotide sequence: TGTGCCAGCAGCTCCCGCGGGGGGGCGGACAATGAGCAGTTCTTC. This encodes CASSSRGGADNEQFF.

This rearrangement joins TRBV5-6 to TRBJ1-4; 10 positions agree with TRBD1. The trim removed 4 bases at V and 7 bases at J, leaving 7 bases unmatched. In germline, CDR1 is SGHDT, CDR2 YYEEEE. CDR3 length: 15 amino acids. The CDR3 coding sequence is TGTGCCAGCAGCCGAGCTGGGACAGGGGCTGAAAAACTGTTTTTT. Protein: CASSRAGTGAEKLFF.

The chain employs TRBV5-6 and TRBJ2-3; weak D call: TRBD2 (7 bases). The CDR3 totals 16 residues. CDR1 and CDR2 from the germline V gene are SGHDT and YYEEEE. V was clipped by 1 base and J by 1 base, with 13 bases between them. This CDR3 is CASSLTGGRGTDTQYF. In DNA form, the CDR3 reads TGTGCCAGCAGCTTGACCGGGGGGCGAGGCACAGATACGCAGTATTTT.

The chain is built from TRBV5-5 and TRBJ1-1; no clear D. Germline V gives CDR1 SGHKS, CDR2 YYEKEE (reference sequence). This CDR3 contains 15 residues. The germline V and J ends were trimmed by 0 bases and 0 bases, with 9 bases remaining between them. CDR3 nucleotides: TGTGCCAGCAGCTTGGGCCGTTGGTTGAACACTGAAGCTTTCTTT. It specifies CASSLGRWLNTEAFF.

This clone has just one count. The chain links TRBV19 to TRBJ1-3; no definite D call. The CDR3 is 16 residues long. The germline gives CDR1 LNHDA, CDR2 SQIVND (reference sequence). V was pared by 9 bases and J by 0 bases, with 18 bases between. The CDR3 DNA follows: TGTGCCAGCCTTTCCGGGTTCCCAAACTCTGGAAACACCATATATTTT. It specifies CASLSGFPNSGNTIYF.